Here is one T cell receptor (beta chain) with its context. The data stem from a study of shared clonotypes between healthy human individuals. Study-level information: Donor ages ranged 18 to 49 years: a couple of women, a few men.

Clones were sequenced by immunoSEQ multiplex PCR, and TCRdb holds only the in-frame ones, with some missing. The data show some 1,900,000 clones, approximately 94% seen once. V trimming: 3 bases; J trimming: 2 bases; junction bases outside the gene matches: 4. This CDR3 contains 16 residues. CDR1 and CDR2 from the germline V gene are SGDLS and YYNGEE. CD45RO-negative CD8 cells positively selected for CCR7 made up the naive population, which excluded terminally differentiated effector memory CD45RA+ cells. Specimen: naive CD8+ T cells sorted from blood. The receptor's source is a man aged 18-30 years in good health. V is TRBV9 and J is TRBJ2-3; TRBD2 agrees at 12 bases. This CDR3 reads CASSETSGGTTDTQYF. In DNA, the CDR3 is TGTGCCAGCAGCGAAACTAGCGGGGGGACCACAGATACGCAGTATTTT. The complete variable domain, with remaining parts taken from reference TRBV9 and TRBJ2-3, reads DSGVTQTPKHLITATGQRVTLRCSPRSGDLSVYWYQQSLDQGLQFLIQYYNGEERAKGNILERFSAQQFPDLHSELNLSSLELGDSALYFCASSETSGGTTDTQYFGPGTRLTVL.